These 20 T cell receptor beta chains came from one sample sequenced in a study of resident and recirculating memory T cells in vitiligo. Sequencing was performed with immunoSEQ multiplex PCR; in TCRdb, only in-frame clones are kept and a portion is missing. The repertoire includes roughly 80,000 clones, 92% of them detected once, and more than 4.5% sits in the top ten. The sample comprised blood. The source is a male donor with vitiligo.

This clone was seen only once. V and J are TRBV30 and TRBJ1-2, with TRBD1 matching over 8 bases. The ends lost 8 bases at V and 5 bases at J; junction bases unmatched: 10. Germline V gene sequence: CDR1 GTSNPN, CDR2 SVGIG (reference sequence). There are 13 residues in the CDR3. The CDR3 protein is CAGTGIGLYGYTF. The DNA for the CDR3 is TGTGCCGGGACAGGTATTGGGCTGTATGGCTACACCTTC.

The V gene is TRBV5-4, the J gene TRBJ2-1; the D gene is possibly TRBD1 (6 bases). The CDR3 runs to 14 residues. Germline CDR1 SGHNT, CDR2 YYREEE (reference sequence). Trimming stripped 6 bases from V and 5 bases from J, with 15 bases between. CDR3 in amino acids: CASTRPDSNNEQFF. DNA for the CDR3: TGTGCCAGCACCCGACCGGACAGCAACAATGAGCAGTTCTTC.

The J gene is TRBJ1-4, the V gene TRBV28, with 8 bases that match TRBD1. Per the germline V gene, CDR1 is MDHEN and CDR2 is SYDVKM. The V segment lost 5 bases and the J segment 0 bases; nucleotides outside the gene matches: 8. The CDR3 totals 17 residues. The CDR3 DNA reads TGTGCCAGCAGTCCACAGGGGGTCGGAGCAACTAATGAAAAACTGTTTTTT. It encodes CASSPQGVGATNEKLFF. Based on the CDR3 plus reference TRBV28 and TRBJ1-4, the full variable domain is DVKVTQSSRYLVKRTGEKVFLECVQDMDHENMFWYRQDPGLGLRLIYFSYDVKMKEKGDIPEGYSVSREKKERFSLILESASTNQTSMYLCASSPQGVGATNEKLFFGSGTQLSVL.

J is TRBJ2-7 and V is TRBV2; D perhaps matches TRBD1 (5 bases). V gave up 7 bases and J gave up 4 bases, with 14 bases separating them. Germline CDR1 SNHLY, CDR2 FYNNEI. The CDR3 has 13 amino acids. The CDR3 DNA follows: TGTGCCAGCACAGAGACAGAAAATTACGAGCAGTACTTC. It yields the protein CASTETENYEQYF.

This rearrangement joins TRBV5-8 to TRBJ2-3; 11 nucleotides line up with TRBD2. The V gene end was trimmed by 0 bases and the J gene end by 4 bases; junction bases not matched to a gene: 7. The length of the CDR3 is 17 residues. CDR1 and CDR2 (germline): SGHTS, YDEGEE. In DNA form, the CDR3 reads TGTGCCAGCAGCTTGGGCTTACTAGCGGGAGAGGCAGATACGCAGTATTTT. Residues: CASSLGLLAGEADTQYF.

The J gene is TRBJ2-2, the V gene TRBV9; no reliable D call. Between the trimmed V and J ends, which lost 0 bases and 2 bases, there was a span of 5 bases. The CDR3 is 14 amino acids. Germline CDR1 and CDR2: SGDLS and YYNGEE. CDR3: CASSVEQNTGELFF. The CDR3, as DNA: TGTGCCAGCAGCGTAGAGCAAAACACCGGGGAGCTGTTTTTT.

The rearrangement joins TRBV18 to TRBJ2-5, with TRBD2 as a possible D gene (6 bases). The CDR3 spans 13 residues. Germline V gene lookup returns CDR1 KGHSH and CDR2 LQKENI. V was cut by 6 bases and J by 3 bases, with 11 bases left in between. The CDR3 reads CASSRTIKETQYF. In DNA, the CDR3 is TGTGCCAGCTCGAGGACTATCAAAGAGACCCAGTACTTC.

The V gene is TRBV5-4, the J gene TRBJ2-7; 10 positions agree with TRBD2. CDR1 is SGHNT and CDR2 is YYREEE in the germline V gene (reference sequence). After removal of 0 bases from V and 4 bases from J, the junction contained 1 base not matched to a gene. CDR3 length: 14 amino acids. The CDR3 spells CASSLASGRYEQYF. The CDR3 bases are TGTGCCAGCAGCTTGGCTAGCGGGAGATACGAGCAGTACTTC.

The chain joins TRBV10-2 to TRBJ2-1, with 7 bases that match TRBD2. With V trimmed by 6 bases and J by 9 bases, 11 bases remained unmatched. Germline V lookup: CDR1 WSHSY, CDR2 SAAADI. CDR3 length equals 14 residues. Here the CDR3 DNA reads TGCGCCAGCAGGGGGTCGGGGGGAGGGGTTGAGCAGTTCTTC. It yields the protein CASRGSGGGVEQFF.

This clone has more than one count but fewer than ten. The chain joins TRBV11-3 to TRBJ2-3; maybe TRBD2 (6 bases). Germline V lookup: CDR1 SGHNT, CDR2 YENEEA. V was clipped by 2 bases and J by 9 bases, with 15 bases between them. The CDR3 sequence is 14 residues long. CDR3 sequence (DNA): TGTGCCAGCAGCTTATCCGGGAGTTCCAGAACGCAGTATTTT. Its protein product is CASSLSGSSRTQYF.

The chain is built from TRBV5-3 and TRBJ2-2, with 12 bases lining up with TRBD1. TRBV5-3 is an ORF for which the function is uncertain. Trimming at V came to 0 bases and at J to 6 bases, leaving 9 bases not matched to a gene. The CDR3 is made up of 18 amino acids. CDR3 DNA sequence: TGTGCCAGAAGCTTGGATGGGACAGGGGGCGTCGGTCCCGGGGAGCTGTTTTTT. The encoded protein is CARSLDGTGGVGPGELFF.

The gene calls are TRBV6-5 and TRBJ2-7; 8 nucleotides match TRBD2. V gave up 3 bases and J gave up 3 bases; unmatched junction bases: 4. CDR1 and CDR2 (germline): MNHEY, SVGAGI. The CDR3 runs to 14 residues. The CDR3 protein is CASSYQSGSYEQYF. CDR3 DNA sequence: TGTGCCAGCAGTTATCAGAGCGGGAGCTACGAGCAGTACTTC.

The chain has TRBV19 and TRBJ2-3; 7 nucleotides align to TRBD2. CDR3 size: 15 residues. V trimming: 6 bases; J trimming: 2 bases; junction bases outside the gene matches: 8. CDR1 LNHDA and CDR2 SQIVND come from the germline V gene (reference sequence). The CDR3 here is CASRASGIFTDTQYF. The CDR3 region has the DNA TGTGCCAGTAGAGCAAGCGGGATCTTCACAGATACGCAGTATTTT.

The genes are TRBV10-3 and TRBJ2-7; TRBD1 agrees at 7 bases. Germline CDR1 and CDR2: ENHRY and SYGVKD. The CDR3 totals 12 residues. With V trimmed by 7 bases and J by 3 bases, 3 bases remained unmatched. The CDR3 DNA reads TGTGCCATCAATGCAGGGGGCTACGAGCAGTACTTC. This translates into CAINAGGYEQYF.

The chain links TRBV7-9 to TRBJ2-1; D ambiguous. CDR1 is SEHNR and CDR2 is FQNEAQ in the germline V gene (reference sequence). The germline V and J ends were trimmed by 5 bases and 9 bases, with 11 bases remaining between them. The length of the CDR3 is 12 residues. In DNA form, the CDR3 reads TGTGCCAGCAGCCTCGATCCGGGTGAGCAGTTCTTC. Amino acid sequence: CASSLDPGEQFF.

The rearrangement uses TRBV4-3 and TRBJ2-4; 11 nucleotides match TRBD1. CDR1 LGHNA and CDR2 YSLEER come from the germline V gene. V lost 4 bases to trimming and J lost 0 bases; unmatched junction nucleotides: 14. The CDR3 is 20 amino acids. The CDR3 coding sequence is TGCGCCAGCAGCCCCGACACCGGGACAGGGGGAAGGGGAGCCAAAAACATTCAGTACTTC. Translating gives CASSPDTGTGGRGAKNIQYF.

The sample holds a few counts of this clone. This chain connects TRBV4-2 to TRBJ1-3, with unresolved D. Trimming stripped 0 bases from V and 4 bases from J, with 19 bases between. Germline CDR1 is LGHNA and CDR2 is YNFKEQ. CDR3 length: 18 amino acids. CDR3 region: CASSQDTPEGAGGNTIYF. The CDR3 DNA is TGTGCCAGCAGCCAAGATACCCCGGAGGGTGCAGGAGGAAACACCATATATTTT.

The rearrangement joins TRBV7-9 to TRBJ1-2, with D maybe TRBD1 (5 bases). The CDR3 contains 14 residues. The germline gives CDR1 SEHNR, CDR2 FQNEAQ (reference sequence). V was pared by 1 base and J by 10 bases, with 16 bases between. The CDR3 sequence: CASSLVAGPEPYTF. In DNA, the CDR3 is TGTGCCAGCAGCTTAGTGGCAGGGCCCGAACCCTACACCTTC.

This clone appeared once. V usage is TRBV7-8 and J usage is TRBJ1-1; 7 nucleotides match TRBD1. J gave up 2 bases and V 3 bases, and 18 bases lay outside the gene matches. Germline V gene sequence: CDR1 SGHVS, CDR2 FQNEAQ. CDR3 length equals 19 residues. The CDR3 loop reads CASSFDPFRQGRINTEAFF. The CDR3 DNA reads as TGTGCCAGCAGCTTTGACCCCTTCCGACAGGGACGAATAAACACTGAAGCTTTCTTT.

This chain's CDR3 is CAISGTGGRYTEAFF. The CDR3 nucleotides are TGTGCCATCAGTGGGACAGGGGGACGTTACACTGAAGCTTTCTTT. The J gene is TRBJ1-1, the V gene TRBV10-3, with 10 bases fitting TRBD1. CDR1 and CDR2 (germline): ENHRY, SYGVKD. The CDR3 runs 15 residues. V lost 4 bases and J lost 3; bases outside the gene matches: 5.